This TCR beta chain came from a study of cytomegalovirus exposure and HLA in healthy donors. PCR involved 60 Vbeta and 13 Jbeta primers. TCRdb keeps only in-frame clones here, not all; method: immunoSEQ multiplex PCR. The sample yields over 200,000 clones, roughly 68% seen once. This sequence originates from a man in his forties or fifties in good health and CMV-seropositive. Sequencing input: PBMCs.

The CDR3 sequence: CASSQFLHETNEQFF. The CDR3 DNA sequence: TGCGCCAGCAGCCAATTCTTACACGAAACCAATGAGCAGTTCTTC. This chain connects TRBV4-1 to TRBJ2-1; D is unclear. The germline CDR1 and CDR2 sequences are MGHRA and YSYEKL. There are 15 residues in the CDR3. Trimming pared 2 bases from V and 6 bases from J, leaving 14 bases between.